This section outlines one T cell receptor beta chain sequence together with its context. Deletions cut 7 bases from V and 8 bases from J, with 14 bases between. This CDR3 has 13 amino acids. Germline V gene data show CDR1 as MDHEN and CDR2 as SYDVKM. These data come from a study of cytomegalovirus exposure and HLA in healthy donors. PCR used 60 Vbeta primers and 13 Jbeta primers. Assay used: immunoSEQ multiplex PCR; TCRdb lists only in-frame clones, some missing. Among some 90,000 clones, roughly 80% were seen once, and the ten largest hold 20% to 30%. This clonotype was obtained from a woman aged 45 to 65 in good health and CMV-seropositive. The rearrangement joins TRBV28 to TRBJ1-4; D call uncertain. Material: PBMCs. The CDR3 protein is CASTRNSREKLFF. In DNA form, the CDR3 reads TGTGCCAGCACCAGAAACAGCCGAGAAAAACTGTTTTTT.